The T cell receptor beta chain under discussion was sequenced for a study of blood T cell repertoires in COVID-19. Study overall: Researchers got acute and convalescent COVID-19 samples from the United States, Italy and Spain.

Authors' methods: Nucleated cell counts were estimated from reference gene primer amplification. The data were produced by immunoSEQ multiplex PCR, yet TCRdb's version contains in-frame clones alone and is incomplete. V and J calls and clone size are as listed in that table; D and trimming were resolved from the DNA. There are 200,000 to 250,000 clones in the sample; 88% occur only once, and about 2.4% lies in the top ten. Participants' own reports of clinical history determined their cohort assignment. The study counted Cohort 3 donors as recovered given two negative PCRs, clearance, or symptom resolution. The CDR3 runs 18 residues. V was shortened by 0 bases and J by 4 bases, with 20 bases between the two germline ends. The germline CDR1 and CDR2 sequences are SGHKS and YYEKEE (reference sequence).

The material sequenced was PBMCs or T cells enriched from blood (not recorded which). This chain uses TRBV5-5 with TRBJ1-5; no reliable D call. This sequence was found in a woman aged 30 to 39 who had recovered from COVID-19. The CDR3 protein is CASSLAGVGAIANQPQHF. The CDR3 DNA reads TGTGCCAGCAGCTTGGCCGGGGTTGGCGCAATCGCAAATCAGCCCCAGCATTTT.